This T cell receptor (beta chain) was identified during a study of beta chain features in type 1 diabetes. Study results and caveats: There was a moderate but significant shortening of TCRB CDR3s in all four CD4+ subsets of Type 1 diabetes patients.

The whole isolated RNA underwent reverse transcription, so sequencing captured expressed TCRB transcripts. The repertoire was sequenced with immunoSEQ multiplex PCR; TCRdb's copy has only in-frame clones and lacks some. The sample lists 300,000 to 350,000 clones, approximately 13% occurring once. In regard to this clone: Its specificity is unknown.

Each of the sorted populations had a purity greater than 98%. The sample consisted of naive CD4+ T cells from blood. The sequence came from a woman aged 18-29 years with type 1 diabetes.

The CDR3 DNA reads TGTGCCTGGAGTGCCCAGGTCGGTCAGCCCCAGCATTTT. It codes for CAWSAQVGQPQHF. The chain combines TRBV30 with TRBJ1-5; D remains unclear. CDR3 length: 13 amino acids. CDR1 GTSNPN and CDR2 SVGIG come from the germline V gene (reference sequence). Trimming took 1 base from V and 6 from J, leaving 10 bases between them. Full variable domain (rest looked up from reference TRBV30 and TRBJ1-5): SQTIHQWPATLVQPVGSPLSLECTVEGTSNPNLYWYRQAAGRGLQLLFYSVGIGQISSEVPQNLSASRPQDRQFILSSKKLLLSDSGFYLCAWSAQVGQPQHFGDGTRLSIL.